Detailed here is one T cell receptor beta chain. The data originate from a study of control samples from healthy donors and cancer patients. Assay used: immunoSEQ multiplex PCR; TCRdb lists only in-frame clones, some missing. The table shows 250,000 to 300,000 clones, with roughly four fifths occurring only once. V was clipped by 0 bases and J by 0 bases, with 4 bases between them. CDR1 is SGHNT, CDR2 YYREEE, per germline (reference sequence). The CDR3 runs to 13 residues. The sequence came from a woman between 55 and 75 years old with lung cancer. The J gene is TRBJ2-7, the V gene TRBV5-4; D unclear. Sequencing was done on a sample of PBMCs. The CDR3 is CASSLAGSYEQYF. The DNA of the CDR3 is TGTGCCAGCAGCTTGGCGGGCTCCTACGAGCAGTACTTC. The full variable domain, in which reference TRBV5-4 and TRBJ2-7 provide the parts outside the CDR3, is ETGVTQSPTHLIKTRGQQVTLRCSSQSGHNTVSWYQQALGQGPQFIFQYYREEENGRGNFPPRFSGLQFPNYSSELNVNALELDDSALYLCASSLAGSYEQYFGPGTRLTVT.